This entry lists 6 T cell receptor beta chains sequenced from one sample in a study of blood T cells in healthy people across ages. Alongside a J-beta primer mix, a sample-barcoded 5' primer served in a second PCR lasting roughly 6 to 12 cycles. Each CDR3 protein gets one entry after TCRdb re-called the 5' RACE reads with MiXCR. Of 730,000 or so distinct CDR3 sequences listed, around 40% are singletons. The material sequenced was blood. These receptors came from a woman aged 60-75 years in good health.

The chain recombines TRBV2 with TRBJ2-2; TRBD1 matches 11 bases. V lost 7 bases and J lost 2; bases outside the gene matches: 3. This CDR3 has 15 amino acids. The germline V gene has CDR1 SNHLY and CDR2 FYNNEI. CDR3 coding DNA: TGTGCCAGCACGGGACAGGGGGTTAACACCGGGGAGCTGTTTTTT. It is translated as CASTGQGVNTGELFF.

The table lists this clonotype with a few counts. This sequence joins TRBV9 and TRBJ1-4, with 8 nucleotides matching TRBD1. V lost 4 bases to trimming and J lost 3 bases; unmatched junction nucleotides: 8. In germline, CDR1 is SGDLS, CDR2 YYNGEE. The CDR3 spans 16 residues. CDR3 nucleotides: TGTGCCAGCAGCAAGCGCGCAGGGGGCTCTAATGAAAAACTGTTTTTT. This encodes CASSKRAGGSNEKLFF.

The chain combines TRBV12-3 or TRBV12-4 with TRBJ2-3; D gene unclear. Trimming removed 6 bases from V and 4 bases from J, with 14 bases in between. The CDR3 is made up of 14 amino acids. The CDR3 bases are TGTGCCAGCAGCCCGAGACTTCGCGCAGATACGCAGTATTTT. As protein: CASSPRLRADTQYF.

This clonotype was recorded at least ten times. Here the CDR3 DNA reads TGTGCCAGCAGCCAAACGGACGTCAATGAGCAGTTCTTC. The encoded protein is CASSQTDVNEQFF. This sequence joins TRBV4-2 and TRBJ2-1; D is uncertain. Germline V gives CDR1 LGHNA, CDR2 YNFKEQ. V was cut by 2 bases and J by 6 bases, with 8 bases left in between. CDR3 length equals 13 residues.

The genes are TRBV14 and TRBJ1-2; perhaps TRBD1 as D (5 bases). The CDR3 consists of 15 residues. The V end was cut by 6 bases, the J end by 7 bases, with 21 bases between. Germline CDR1 and CDR2: SGHDN and FVKESK. The CDR3 nucleotides read TGTGCCAGCAGTCAAACCACGGGGCGGGTTGGTGGCTACACCTTC. Protein sequence: CASSQTTGRVGGYTF.

This clonotype turned up a few times. The chain is built from TRBV12-3 or TRBV12-4 and TRBJ1-2, with 10 bases lining up with TRBD1. J gave up 6 bases and V 5 bases, and 3 bases lay outside the gene matches. This CDR3 has 13 amino acids. The CDR3 region is CASSPGQGDGYTF. The CDR3 DNA follows: TGTGCCAGCAGTCCAGGACAGGGGGATGGCTACACCTTC.